These T cell receptor beta chains were read from a single sample in a study of T cells in Graves' hyperthyroidism and ophthalmopathy. A single record per CDR3 protein comes from TCRdb applying MiXCR to the multiplex PCR reads. The sample carries fewer than 550,000 distinct CDR3 sequences, approximately 15% recorded once. The sequencing sample was made of blood. The source is a woman under 30 with Graves' hyperthyroidism. CDR3s include the opening cysteine and the closing phenylalanine or tryptophan. The order of the fields is J gene, clone size, D gene, V gene, CDR3 protein, CDR3 DNA. D genes are given only for firm matches. Not every row has a clone size; where given, it reads once, few, many or a size class.

TRBJ2-7,many,TRBD2,TRBV28,CASSLSGRGREQYF,TGTGCCAGCAGTTTAAGCGGGAGGGGAAGGGAGCAGTACTTC
TRBJ2-3,few,TRBD1,TRBV29-1,CSVEDHRGADTQYF,TGCAGCGTTGAAGACCACAGGGGCGCAGATACGCAGTATTTT
TRBJ2-3,many,TRBD1,TRBV11-1,CASSWTGATDTQYF,TGTGCCAGCAGCTGGACAGGGGCAACAGATACGCAGTATTTT
TRBJ1-2,-,-,TRBV29-1,CSGGGGNGYTF,TGCAGCGGGGGCGGCGGGAATGGCTACACCTTC
TRBJ1-3,few,-,TRBV7-9,CASSLFRASQTFSGNTIYF,TGTGCCAGCAGCTTATTTCGGGCCAGTCAGACATTCTCTGGAAACACCATATATTTT
TRBJ2-1,few,-,TRBV10-2,CASRAGGADNEQFF,TGCGCCAGCAGGGCCGGAGGGGCGGACAATGAGCAGTTCTTC
TRBJ1-2,many,-,TRBV12-3/TRBV12-4,CASSLGGNYGYTF,TGTGCCAGCAGTTTAGGCGGCAACTATGGCTACACCTTC
TRBJ2-2,many,-,TRBV11-2,CASSLNSGQTNTGELFF,TGTGCCAGCAGCTTAAATAGCGGACAAACGAACACCGGGGAGCTGTTTTTT
TRBJ1-1,-,TRBD1,TRBV29-1,CSVKGARTEAFF,TGCAGCGTTAAGGGGGCGCGGACTGAAGCTTTCTTT
TRBJ2-7,many,-,TRBV28,CASSAGTPTYEQYF,TGTGCCAGCAGCGCCGGGACACCGACCTACGAGCAGTACTTC
TRBJ1-4,-,TRBD1,TRBV28,CASSSPPRTGEKEKLFF,TGTGCCAGCAGTTCACCTCCCCGGACAGGGGAAAAAGAAAAACTGTTTTTT
TRBJ2-3,few,TRBD2,TRBV24-1,CATSERRNGLESTDTQYF,TGTGCCACCAGTGAACGACGGAACGGACTAGAAAGCACAGATACGCAGTATTTT
TRBJ2-1,-,-,TRBV7-6,CASSLADSHNEQFF,TGTGCCAGCAGCTTAGCGGACTCCCACAATGAGCAGTTCTTC
TRBJ2-5,-,-,TRBV4-3,CASSQETGTFETQYF,TGCGCCAGCAGCCAAGAAACCGGGACTTTCGAGACCCAGTACTTC
TRBJ1-2,few,-,TRBV6-5,CASSYSRGLTLGTF,TGTGCCAGCAGTTACTCGCGGGGCCTCACTTTGGGTACCTTC
TRBJ2-6,few,-,TRBV7-9,CASSLAGAGANVLTF,TGTGCCAGCAGCTTAGCGGGGGCTGGGGCCAACGTCCTGACTTTC
TRBJ1-5,-,-,TRBV3-1,CASGQDPGGNQPQHF,TGTGCCAGCGGCCAAGATCCAGGGGGCAATCAGCCCCAGCATTTT
TRBJ1-2,-,TRBD1,TRBV5-4,CASSVTGEFEGYTF,TGTGCCAGCAGCGTGACAGGGGAATTCGAAGGCTACACCTTC
TRBJ1-5,-,TRBD1,TRBV10-2,CASSVLAGGYQPQHF,TGCGCCAGCAGTGTCTTAGCAGGGGGTTATCAGCCCCAGCATTTT
TRBJ1-3,many,-,TRBV20-1,CSARDPERNTIYF,TGCAGTGCTAGAGATCCGGAAAGAAACACCATATATTTT
TRBJ1-4,many,-,TRBV2,CASTPKGTIATNEKLFF,TGTGCCAGCACCCCCAAAGGGACTATTGCAACTAATGAAAAACTGTTTTTT
TRBJ1-4,-,-,TRBV5-1,CASSVSATNEKLFF,TGCGCCAGCAGCGTTAGTGCAACTAATGAAAAACTGTTTTTT
TRBJ1-4,many,-,TRBV5-1,CASSPEDPTNEKLFF,TGCGCCAGCAGCCCCGAGGACCCCACGAACGAAAAACTGTTTTTT
TRBJ1-2,many,TRBD1,TRBV11-2,CASSSGQWNYGYTF,TGTGCCAGCAGCTCGGGACAGTGGAACTATGGCTACACCTTC
TRBJ1-1,-,-,TRBV19,CASSIVMTTEAFF,TGTGCCAGTAGTATAGTAATGACCACTGAAGCTTTCTTT